This section outlines one T cell receptor beta chain sequence together with its context. As yet, its antigen is unknown. The sample originates from a study of T-cell memory formation after mild COVID-19. Study-wide findings and caveats: Among clones contracting day 15 to 85, CD4/CD8 was balanced, whereas later expanders leaned CD4+.

Libraries for TCRalpha and TCRbeta carried sample barcodes and unique molecular identifiers via 5'RACE. TCRdb reanalysed the 5' RACE reads using MiXCR and keeps one entry per CDR3 protein. The sample lists about 200,000 distinct CDR3 sequences; approximately 10% were seen once. In germline, CDR1 is SGHDT, CDR2 YYEEEE. CDR3 size: 14 residues. Trimming shortened V by 2 bases and J by 8 bases, and 16 bases separated the two germline ends. This sequence originates from a man aged 18 to 29 who had mild COVID-19 (a few samples of this study predate the infection). Cell type and time point are not known. V is TRBV5-6 and J is TRBJ1-1; D is uncertain. Sequenced: PBMCs or a T cell subset sorted from them (not recorded which). CDR3 loop: CASSFLKTGNEAFF. CDR3 bases: TGTGCCAGCAGCTTCCTCAAAACCGGGAACGAAGCTTTCTTT.